Listed below are T cell receptor beta chains from one sample, sequenced in a study of blood T cell repertoires in COVID-19. TCRdb's copy holds only in-frame clones and misses some; the assay was immunoSEQ multiplex PCR. The sample records 200,000 or so clones, 89% being singletons. Specimen: peripheral blood. Receptor source: a man in his sixties who had recovered from COVID-19. The CDR3 runs from the conserved cysteine through the conserved F or W. The D gene is left open where the match is weak. Where a row states a size, it is once, few, many or the class of an expanded clone; other rows omit it.

j_gene | v_gene | d_gene | abundance | CDR3aa | CDR3nt
TRBJ2-5 | TRBV2 | NA | NA | CASSEVWRGGPQETQYF | TGTGCCAGCAGTGAAGTGTGGAGGGGGGGTCCACAAGAGACCCAGTACTTC
TRBJ2-5 | TRBV27 | NA | NA | CASSLTTRAGGKTQYF | TGTGCCAGCAGTCTTACGACGAGGGCCGGGGGTAAGACCCAGTACTTC
TRBJ2-7 | TRBV28 | NA | NA | CASSSAPGWSF | TGTGCCAGCAGTTCAGCACCTGGGTGGAGCTTC
TRBJ2-7 | TRBV5-6 | NA | NA | CASSARRGINEQYF | TGTGCCAGCAGCGCTCGTCGAGGGATCAACGAGCAGTACTTC
TRBJ2-1 | TRBV5-1 | TRBD2 | NA | CASSLTSGSGSEQFF | TGCGCCAGCAGCTTAACTAGCGGGAGCGGAAGTGAGCAGTTCTTC
TRBJ1-1 | TRBV11-2 | NA | NA | CASSPTGTEAFF | TGTGCCAGCAGCCCGACAGGTACTGAAGCTTTCTTT
TRBJ2-7 | TRBV2 | NA | NA | CASRGGGTERYEQYF | TGTGCCAGCAGGGGCGGCGGGACTGAGAGGTACGAGCAGTACTTC
TRBJ2-3 | TRBV6-6 | NA | NA | CASRGQVVDTQYF | TGTGCCAGCAGGGGACAAGTGGTAGATACGCAGTATTTT
TRBJ2-5 | TRBV9 | TRBD2 | NA | CASSVDRGTSIQETQYF | TGTGCCAGCAGCGTAGACCGCGGGACTAGCATCCAAGAGACCCAGTACTTC
TRBJ2-7 | TRBV7-2 | TRBD2 | NA | CASSLALGTSGRYSYEQYF | TGTGCCAGCAGCTTAGCTCTGGGGACTAGCGGGAGGTACTCCTACGAGCAGTACTTC
TRBJ1-2 | TRBV4-3 | NA | few | CASSQTYSSNYGYTF | TGCGCCAGCAGCCAAACGTACAGCTCTAACTATGGCTACACCTTC
TRBJ2-3 | TRBV9 | NA | once | CASSAYVQVRSDTQYF | TGTGCCAGCAGCGCCTACGTACAGGTCAGGTCCGATACGCAGTATTTT
TRBJ2-1 | TRBV11-2 | TRBD2 | NA | CASSPAAGGDNEQFF | TGTGCCAGCAGCCCCGCAGCGGGGGGGGATAATGAGCAGTTCTTC
TRBJ2-1 | TRBV27 | NA | NA | CASSLSSVAEGPYNEQFF | TGTGCCAGCAGTTTATCGTCGGTAGCGGAGGGCCCCTACAATGAGCAGTTCTTC
TRBJ1-2 | TRBV2 | NA | NA | CASSGYKNYGYTF | TGTGCCAGCAGTGGGTACAAGAACTATGGCTACACCTTC
TRBJ1-2 | TRBV19 | NA | large | CASSFQGGSYGYTF | TGTGCCAGTAGTTTCCAAGGCGGGTCTTATGGCTACACCTTC
TRBJ1-2 | TRBV7-2 | TRBD1 | NA | CASSTGGSSEGYTF | TGTGCCAGCAGTACAGGGGGATCTTCAGAGGGCTACACCTTC
TRBJ1-3 | TRBV5-4 | NA | NA | CASSLGQSSGNTIYF | TGTGCCAGCAGCTTAGGACAAAGCTCTGGAAACACCATATATTTT
TRBJ2-2 | TRBV2 | TRBD2 | few | CATGKRGRSTGELFF | TGTGCCACCGGTAAACGCGGGAGGAGCACCGGGGAGCTGTTTTTT
TRBJ1-1 | TRBV27 | NA | once | CASSLSVGGEAFF | TGTGCCAGCAGTTTATCGGTGGGGGGTGAAGCTTTCTTT
TRBJ2-3 | TRBV15 | NA | NA | CATSRDTRTDTQYF | TGTGCCACCAGCAGAGATACCAGGACAGATACGCAGTATTTT
TRBJ2-5 | TRBV6-5 | TRBD1 | NA | CASRPTGRETQYF | TGTGCCAGCAGGCCGACAGGGCGGGAGACCCAGTACTTC
TRBJ1-5 | TRBV6-1 | TRBD1 | NA | CASSEFLGQGRNQPQHF | TGTGCCAGCAGTGAATTTCTGGGACAGGGGCGCAATCAGCCCCAGCATTTT
TRBJ2-7 | TRBV5-6 | TRBD1 | NA | CASSLIWDSTTKGSYEQYF | TGTGCCAGCAGCTTAATCTGGGACAGTACCACTAAGGGATCCTACGAGCAGTACTTC
TRBJ1-2 | TRBV9 | NA | few | CASSVEAGSRGYTF | TGTGCCAGCAGCGTAGAGGCAGGAAGCCGTGGCTACACCTTC
TRBJ2-2 | TRBV5-4 | NA | NA | CASTLGGGRGNTGELFF | TGTGCCAGCACCCTGGGGGGCGGGAGAGGTAACACCGGGGAGCTGTTTTTT
TRBJ2-1 | TRBV19 | TRBD1 | NA | CASRSRTGGNYNEQFF | TGTGCCAGTAGATCTAGGACAGGGGGTAACTACAATGAGCAGTTCTTC
TRBJ1-1 | TRBV5-4 | NA | NA | CASSLEGTRNTEAFF | TGTGCCAGCAGCTTGGAAGGGACAAGGAACACTGAAGCTTTCTTT